This T cell receptor beta chain was captured in a study of glioma-infiltrating T cells. Regarding the study as a whole: Gliomas, especially low-grade, showed above-expected tissue-blood divergence; non-neoplastic patients showed below.

This clonotype was detected a few times. Antigen specificity is unknown. The germline V gene has CDR1 MNHEY and CDR2 SMNVEV (reference sequence). V was shortened by 3 bases and J by 2 bases, with 11 bases between the two germline ends. CDR3 length: 14 residues. Amplification of TCR alpha and beta CDR3 regions from RNA used iRepertoire nested multiplex PCR. For one-step reverse transcription and amplification, about 85-400 ng of tissue mRNA or PBMC total RNA was used. From the multiplex PCR reads, TCRdb called clonotypes with MiXCR, one entry per CDR3 protein. The table records about 140,000 distinct CDR3 sequences, about two fifths of them present only once.

Sequenced sample: glioma tissue, nonneoplastic brain tissue, or PBMCs (not recorded which). The rearrangement links TRBV27 to TRBJ2-7, with D uncertain. The sequence was obtained from a human donor with low-grade glioma or glioblastoma, undergoing nonglioma brain surgery, or in good health (not recorded which). The CDR3 region has the DNA TGTGCCAGCAGTTTCCACTACCCCCCCTACGAGCAGTACTTC. It codes for CASSFHYPPYEQYF.